The clone carrying this TCR beta chain appeared a single time. What it binds is unknown. Profiling relied on immunoSEQ multiplex PCR, and the TCRdb table lists in-frame clones only, not all of them. The sample has under 30,000 clones, over 60% seen once. The germline gives CDR1 MNHNS, CDR2 SASEGT. J was trimmed by 5 bases and V by 7 bases; bases with no gene match: 8. This CDR3 is built from 13 residues. The sample originates from a study of graft-versus-host responses after intestinal transplantation. The overall study: Each patient got anti-thymocyte globulin induction, then tacrolimus and steroids for about 3 years. General study points: Recipient bone marrow held GvH clones, some seen earlier in ileum or blood.

The graft tissue was processed, and this released both intraepithelial and lamina propria lymphocytes. This receptor was taken from a human patient who received an intestinal transplant, so some T cells may come from the graft donor. The starting material was ileum tissue, obtained 98 days after intestinal transplantation. This sequence joins TRBV6-1 and TRBJ2-7, with TRBD1 identical over 7 bases. The CDR3 DNA reads as TGTGCCAGCATTGCCGGGACAGTCAACGAGCAGTACTTC. Translation: CASIAGTVNEQYF.